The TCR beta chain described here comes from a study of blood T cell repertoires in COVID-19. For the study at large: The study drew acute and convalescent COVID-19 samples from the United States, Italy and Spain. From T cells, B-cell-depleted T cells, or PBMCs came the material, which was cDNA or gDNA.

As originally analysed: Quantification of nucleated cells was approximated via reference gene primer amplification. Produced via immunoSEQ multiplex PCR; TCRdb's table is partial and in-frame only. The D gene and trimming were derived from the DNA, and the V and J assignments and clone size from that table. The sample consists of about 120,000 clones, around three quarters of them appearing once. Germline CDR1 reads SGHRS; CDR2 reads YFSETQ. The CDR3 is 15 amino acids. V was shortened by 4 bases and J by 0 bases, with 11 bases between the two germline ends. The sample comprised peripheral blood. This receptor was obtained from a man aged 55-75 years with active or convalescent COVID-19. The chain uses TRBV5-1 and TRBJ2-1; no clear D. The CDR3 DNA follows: TGCGCCAGCAGCCCTGATCTGAGCTCCTACAATGAGCAGTTCTTC. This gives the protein CASSPDLSSYNEQFF.